Sequencing of this T cell receptor beta chain was carried out in a study of T cell repertoires in cytomegalovirus infection. Study-wide results and caveats: Across the ex vivo response, the dominant clonotypes were HLA-C-restricted CMV-specific TCR beta clonotypes. Using cumulative public TCR beta family frequency, the authors identified those who carried CMV together with the relevant HLA.

This clonotype was picked up many times. Its antigen is undetermined. One end of the junction does not line up with germline, which may come from a read error. TCRdb itself ran the reads through MiXCR, one entry per CDR3 protein. The sample records some 220,000 distinct CDR3 sequences, 6% to 8% being singletons. What was sequenced was PBMCs. The TCR comes from a human donor in good health (CMV status not recorded). Some clones in this sample may be carry-over from other donors' samples.

CDR3 protein: CASSFFPASLYDF. CDR3 nucleotides: TGTGCCAGCAGCTTTTTCCCGGCCTCCTTATACGACTTC. The rearrangement joins TRBV7-2 to TRBJ2-7; D is unclear. The CDR3 spans 13 residues. In germline, CDR1 is SGHTA, CDR2 FQGNSA.